Included here is one T cell receptor beta chain sequence, with context. This sample is drawn from a study of blood T cell repertoires in COVID-19. Study-wide context: T cells, B-cell-depleted T cells, or PBMCs supplied cDNA or gDNA.

Sequenced by immunoSEQ multiplex PCR; TCRdb stores in-frame clones only, minus some. The sample has over 40,000 clones, roughly 90% seen once; the top ten hold 12%. This TCR derives from a human donor in a cohort sampled during active COVID-19. Sequencing was performed on peripheral blood.

In DNA, the CDR3 is TGTGCCATCAGTGACCGAGGAACTGGAAACACCATATATTTT. It codes for CAISDRGTGNTIYF. The chain links TRBV10-3 to TRBJ1-3, with D hard to call. Germline values: CDR1 ENHRY, CDR2 SYGVKD. The CDR3 is 14 amino acids. Trimming cost V 3 bases and J 2 bases, with 8 bases left between them.